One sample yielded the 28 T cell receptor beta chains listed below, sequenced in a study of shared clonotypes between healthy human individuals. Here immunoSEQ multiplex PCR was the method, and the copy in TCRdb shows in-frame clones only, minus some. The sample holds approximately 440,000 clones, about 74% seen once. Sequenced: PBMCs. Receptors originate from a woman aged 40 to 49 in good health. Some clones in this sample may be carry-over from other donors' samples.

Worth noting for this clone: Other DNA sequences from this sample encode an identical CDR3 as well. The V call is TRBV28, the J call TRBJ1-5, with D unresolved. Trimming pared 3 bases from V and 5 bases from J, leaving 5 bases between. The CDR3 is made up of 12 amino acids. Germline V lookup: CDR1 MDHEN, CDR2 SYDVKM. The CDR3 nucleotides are TGTGCCAGCAGTTTGATTCATCAGCCCCAGCATTTT. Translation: CASSLIHQPQHF.

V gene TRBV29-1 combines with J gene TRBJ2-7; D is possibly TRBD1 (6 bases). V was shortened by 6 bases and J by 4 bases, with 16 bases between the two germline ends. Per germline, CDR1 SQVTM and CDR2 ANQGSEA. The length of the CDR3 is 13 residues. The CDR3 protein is CSVGEGVGYEQYF. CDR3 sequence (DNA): TGCAGCGTCGGAGAGGGGGTGGGATACGAGCAGTACTTC.

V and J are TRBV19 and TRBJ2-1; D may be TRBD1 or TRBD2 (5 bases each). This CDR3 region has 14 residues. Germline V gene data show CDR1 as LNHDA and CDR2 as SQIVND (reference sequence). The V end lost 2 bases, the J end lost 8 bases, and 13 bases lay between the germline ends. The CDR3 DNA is TGTGCCAGTAGTATACGAGGGATCAGGGATGAGCAGTTCTTC. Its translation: CASSIRGIRDEQFF.

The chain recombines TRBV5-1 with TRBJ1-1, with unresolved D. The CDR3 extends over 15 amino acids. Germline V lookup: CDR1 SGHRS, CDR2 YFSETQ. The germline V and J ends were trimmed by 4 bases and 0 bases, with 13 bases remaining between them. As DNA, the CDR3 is TGCGCCAGCAGCCCGGTCAATGGGCTGAACACTGAAGCTTTCTTT. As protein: CASSPVNGLNTEAFF.

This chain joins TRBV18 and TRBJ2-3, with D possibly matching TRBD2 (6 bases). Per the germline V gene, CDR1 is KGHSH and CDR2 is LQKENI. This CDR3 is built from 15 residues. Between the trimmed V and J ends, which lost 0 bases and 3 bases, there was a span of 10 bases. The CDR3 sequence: CASSPPGLGTDTQYF. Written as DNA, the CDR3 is TGTGCCAGCTCACCACCGGGACTGGGGACAGATACGCAGTATTTT.

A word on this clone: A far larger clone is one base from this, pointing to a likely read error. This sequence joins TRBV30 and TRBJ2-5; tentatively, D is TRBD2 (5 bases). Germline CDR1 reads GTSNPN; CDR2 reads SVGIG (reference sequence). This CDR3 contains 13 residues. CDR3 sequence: CAWSGASQEAQYF. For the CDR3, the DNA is TGTGCCTGGAGTGGAGCTAGCCAAGAGGCCCAGTACTTC.

The CDR3 spells CASSARPSGGYEQYF. DNA of the CDR3: TGTGCCAGCAGCGCACGACCTAGCGGGGGTTACGAGCAGTACTTC. This sequence joins TRBV9 and TRBJ2-7, with 10 bases matching TRBD2. From germline, CDR1 is SGDLS and CDR2 YYNGEE. This CDR3 has 15 amino acids. The ends lost 3 bases at V and 4 bases at J; junction bases unmatched: 7.

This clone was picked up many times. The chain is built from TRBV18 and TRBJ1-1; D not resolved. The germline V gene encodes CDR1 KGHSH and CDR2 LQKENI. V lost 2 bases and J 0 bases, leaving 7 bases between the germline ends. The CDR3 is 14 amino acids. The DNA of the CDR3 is TGTGCCAGCTCACCAAACGCGGTGAACACTGAAGCTTTCTTT. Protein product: CASSPNAVNTEAFF.

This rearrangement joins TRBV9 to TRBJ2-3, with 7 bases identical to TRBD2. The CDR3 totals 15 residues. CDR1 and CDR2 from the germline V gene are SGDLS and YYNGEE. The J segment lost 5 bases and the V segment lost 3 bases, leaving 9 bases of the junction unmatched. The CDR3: CASSEGGGVEDTQYF. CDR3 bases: TGTGCCAGCAGCGAGGGTGGGGGGGTTGAAGATACGCAGTATTTT.

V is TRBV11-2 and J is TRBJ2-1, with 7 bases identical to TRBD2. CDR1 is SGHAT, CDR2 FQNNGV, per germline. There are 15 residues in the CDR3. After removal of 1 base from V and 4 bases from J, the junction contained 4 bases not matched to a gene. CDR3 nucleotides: TGTGCCAGCAGCTTAGGTGTTAGCGGGTACAATGAGCAGTTCTTC. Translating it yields CASSLGVSGYNEQFF.

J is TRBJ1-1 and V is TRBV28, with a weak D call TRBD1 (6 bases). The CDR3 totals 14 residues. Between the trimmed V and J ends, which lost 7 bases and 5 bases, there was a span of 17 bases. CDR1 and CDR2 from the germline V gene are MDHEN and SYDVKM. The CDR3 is CASIRGGRRTEAFF. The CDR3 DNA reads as TGTGCCAGCATTCGCGGGGGGCGGAGAACTGAAGCTTTCTTT.

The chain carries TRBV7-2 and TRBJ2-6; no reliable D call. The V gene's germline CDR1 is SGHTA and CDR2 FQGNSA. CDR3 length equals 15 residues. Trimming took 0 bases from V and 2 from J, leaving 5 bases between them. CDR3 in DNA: TGTGCCAGCAGCTTAGCCATGGCTGGGGCCAACGTCCTGACTTTC. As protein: CASSLAMAGANVLTF.

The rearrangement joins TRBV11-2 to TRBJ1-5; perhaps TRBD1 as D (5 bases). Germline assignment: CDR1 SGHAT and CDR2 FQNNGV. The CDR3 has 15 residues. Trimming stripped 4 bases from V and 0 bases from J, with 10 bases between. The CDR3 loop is CASSSGTVSNQPQHF. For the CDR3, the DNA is TGTGCCAGCAGCTCCGGGACGGTTAGCAATCAGCCCCAGCATTTT.

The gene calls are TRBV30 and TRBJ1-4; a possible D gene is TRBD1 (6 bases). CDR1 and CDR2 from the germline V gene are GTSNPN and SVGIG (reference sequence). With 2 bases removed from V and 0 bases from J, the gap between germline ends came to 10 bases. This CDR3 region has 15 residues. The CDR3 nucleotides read TGTGCCTGGAGTAGGGACACAACAACTAATGAAAAACTGTTTTTT. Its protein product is CAWSRDTTTNEKLFF.

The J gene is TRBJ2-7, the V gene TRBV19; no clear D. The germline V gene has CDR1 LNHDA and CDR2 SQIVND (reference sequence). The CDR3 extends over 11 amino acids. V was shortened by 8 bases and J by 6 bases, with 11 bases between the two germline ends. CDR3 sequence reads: CASLDLCEQYF. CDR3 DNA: TGTGCCAGTCTCGACCTGTGCGAGCAGTACTTC.

The CDR3 sequence is CASSRFSYGYTF. In nucleotides, the CDR3 is TGTGCCAGCAGCCGATTTAGCTATGGCTACACCTTC. The chain uses TRBV5-6 and TRBJ1-2; D remains unclear. Germline V lookup: CDR1 SGHDT, CDR2 YYEEEE. The CDR3 extends over 12 amino acids. V lost 4 bases, J lost 4 bases, and 8 bases lay in between.

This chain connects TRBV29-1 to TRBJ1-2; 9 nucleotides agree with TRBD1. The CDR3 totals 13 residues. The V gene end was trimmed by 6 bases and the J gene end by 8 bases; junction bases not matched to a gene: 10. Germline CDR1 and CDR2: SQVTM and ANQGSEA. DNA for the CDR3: TGCAGCGTGTTAGAACAGGGGGCCGTGGGCTACACCTTC. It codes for CSVLEQGAVGYTF.

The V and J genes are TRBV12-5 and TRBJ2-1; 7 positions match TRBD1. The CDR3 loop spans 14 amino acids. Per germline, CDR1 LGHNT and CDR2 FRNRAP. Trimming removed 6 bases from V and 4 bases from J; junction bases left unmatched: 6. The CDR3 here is CASGTGTEYNEQFF. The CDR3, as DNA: TGTGCTAGTGGGACCGGGACAGAGTACAATGAGCAGTTCTTC.

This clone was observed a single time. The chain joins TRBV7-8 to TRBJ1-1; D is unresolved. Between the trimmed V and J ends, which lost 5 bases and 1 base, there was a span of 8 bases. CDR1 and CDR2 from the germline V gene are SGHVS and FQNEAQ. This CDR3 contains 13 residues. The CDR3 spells CASSTTRNTEAFF. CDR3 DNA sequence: TGTGCCAGCAGCACTACAAGGAACACTGAAGCTTTCTTT.

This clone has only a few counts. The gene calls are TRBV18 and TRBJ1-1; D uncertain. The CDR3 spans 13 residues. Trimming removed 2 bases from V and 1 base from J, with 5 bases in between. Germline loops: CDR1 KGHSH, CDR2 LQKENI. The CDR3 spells CASSPFGNTEAFF. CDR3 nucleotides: TGTGCCAGCTCACCATTTGGGAACACTGAAGCTTTCTTT.

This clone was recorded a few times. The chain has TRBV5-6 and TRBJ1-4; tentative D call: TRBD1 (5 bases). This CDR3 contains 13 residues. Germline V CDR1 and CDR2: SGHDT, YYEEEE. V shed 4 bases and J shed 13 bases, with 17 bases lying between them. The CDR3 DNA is TGTGCCAGCAGCCCTGCGTTTGGGGGAGGACTGTTTTTT. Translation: CASSPAFGGGLFF.

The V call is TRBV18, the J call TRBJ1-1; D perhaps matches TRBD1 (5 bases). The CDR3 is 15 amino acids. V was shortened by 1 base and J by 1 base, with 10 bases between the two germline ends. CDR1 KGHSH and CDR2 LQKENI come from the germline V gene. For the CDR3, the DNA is TGTGCCAGCTCACCACTCCAGGGCAAGAACACTGAAGCTTTCTTT. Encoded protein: CASSPLQGKNTEAFF.

The CDR3 bases are TGTGCCAGCAGCCGGGGGCACAGCAATCAGCCCCAGCATTTT. Encoded protein: CASSRGHSNQPQHF. The chain recombines TRBV27 with TRBJ1-5, with a weak D call TRBD1 (6 bases). CDR3 size: 14 residues. With 6 bases removed from V and 1 base from J, the gap between germline ends came to 10 bases. CDR1 is MNHEY, CDR2 SMNVEV, per germline (reference sequence).

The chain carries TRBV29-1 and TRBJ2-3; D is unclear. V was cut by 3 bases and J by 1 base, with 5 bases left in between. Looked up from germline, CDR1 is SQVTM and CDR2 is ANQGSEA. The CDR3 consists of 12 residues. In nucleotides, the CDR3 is TGCAGCGTTGACCCTGGCACAGATACGCAGTATTTT. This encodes CSVDPGTDTQYF.

As DNA, the CDR3 is TGTGCCAGCAGTTACGACAGGGCAGCCTACGAGCAGTACTTC. Translated, it gives CASSYDRAAYEQYF. The V gene is TRBV2, the J gene TRBJ2-7, with TRBD1 matching over 7 bases. CDR3 length equals 14 residues. V trimming: 5 bases; J trimming: 2 bases; junction bases outside the gene matches: 6. In germline, CDR1 is SNHLY, CDR2 FYNNEI.

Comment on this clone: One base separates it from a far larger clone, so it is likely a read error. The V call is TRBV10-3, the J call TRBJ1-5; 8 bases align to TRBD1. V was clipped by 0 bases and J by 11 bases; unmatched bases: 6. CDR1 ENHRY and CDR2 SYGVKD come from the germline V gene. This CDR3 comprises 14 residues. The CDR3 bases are TGTGCCATCAGTGAGTCGGCAGGGGGCCGGTCCCAGCATTTT. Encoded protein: CAISESAGGRSQHF.

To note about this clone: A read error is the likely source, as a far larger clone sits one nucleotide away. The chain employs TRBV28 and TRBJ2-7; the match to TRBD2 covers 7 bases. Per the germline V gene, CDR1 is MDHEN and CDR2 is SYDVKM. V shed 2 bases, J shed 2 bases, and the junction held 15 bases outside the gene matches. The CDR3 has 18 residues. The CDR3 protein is CASSLSGTFTLNTYEQYF. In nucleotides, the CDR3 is TGTGCCAGCAGTTTAAGCGGGACTTTCACACTTAACACCTACGAGCAGTACTTC.

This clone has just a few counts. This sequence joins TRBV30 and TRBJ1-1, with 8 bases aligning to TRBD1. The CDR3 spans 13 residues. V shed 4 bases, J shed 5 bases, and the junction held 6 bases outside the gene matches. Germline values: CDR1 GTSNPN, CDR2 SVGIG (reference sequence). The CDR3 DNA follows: TGTGCCTGGACGACAGGGGCGGAAACTGAAGCTTTCTTT. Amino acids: CAWTTGAETEAFF.